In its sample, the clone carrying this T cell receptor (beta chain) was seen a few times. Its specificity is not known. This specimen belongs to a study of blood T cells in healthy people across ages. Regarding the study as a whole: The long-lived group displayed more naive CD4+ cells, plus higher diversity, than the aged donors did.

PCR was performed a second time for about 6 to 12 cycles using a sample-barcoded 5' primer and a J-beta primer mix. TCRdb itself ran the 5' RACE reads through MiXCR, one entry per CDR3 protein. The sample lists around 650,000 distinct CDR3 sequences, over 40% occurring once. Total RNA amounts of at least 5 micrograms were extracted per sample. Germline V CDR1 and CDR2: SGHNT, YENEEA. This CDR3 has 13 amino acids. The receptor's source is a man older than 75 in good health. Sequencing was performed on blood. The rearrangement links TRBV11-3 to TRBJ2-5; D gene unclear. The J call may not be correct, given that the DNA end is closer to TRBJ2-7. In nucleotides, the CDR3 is TGTGCCAGCAGCCTCTCGGGTCGGAACGAGCAGTACTTC. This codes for CASSLSGRNEQYF.